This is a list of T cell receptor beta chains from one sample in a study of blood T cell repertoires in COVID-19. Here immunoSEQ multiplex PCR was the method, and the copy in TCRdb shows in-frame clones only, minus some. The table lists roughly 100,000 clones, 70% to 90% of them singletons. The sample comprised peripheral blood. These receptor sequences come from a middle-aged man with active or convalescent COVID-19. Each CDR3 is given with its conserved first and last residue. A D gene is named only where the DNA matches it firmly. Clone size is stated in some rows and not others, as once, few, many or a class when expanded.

CASSLFGQGNTGELFF	TGTGCCAGCTCACTATTCGGACAGGGAAACACCGGGGAGCTGTTTTTT	TRBV18	TRBJ2-2	.	TRBD1
CASSSSGGIEQFF	TGTGCCAGCAGTTCCTCGGGGGGTATTGAGCAGTTCTTC	TRBV28	TRBJ2-1	.	TRBD2
CASSPDRGSTGELFF	TGTGCCAGCAGCCCGGACAGGGGATCCACCGGGGAGCTGTTTTTT	TRBV6-5	TRBJ2-2	.	TRBD1
CAILGVGTEAFF	TGTGCCATCCTAGGGGTAGGCACTGAAGCTTTCTTT	TRBV28	TRBJ1-1	.	.
CASSASGTGFFF	TGTGCCAGCAGTGCATCCGGGACAGGGTTTTTCTTC	TRBV12-3/TRBV12-4	TRBJ2-1	.	TRBD1
CASSPRQAANTEAFF	TGTGCCAGTAGTCCACGACAGGCCGCGAACACTGAAGCTTTCTTT	TRBV19	TRBJ1-1	.	.
CAIVEGQGTYEQYF	TGTGCCATCGTGGAGGGACAGGGGACCTACGAGCAGTACTTC	TRBV10-3	TRBJ2-7	.	TRBD1
CASSLAPTSGGYGELFF	TGTGCCAGCAGCTTAGCGCCGACTAGCGGGGGCTACGGGGAGCTGTTTTTT	TRBV7-8	TRBJ2-2	few	TRBD2
CASSFEQTPSYEQYF	TGTGCCAGCAGCTTCGAGCAGACTCCCTCCTACGAGCAGTACTTC	TRBV5-4	TRBJ2-7	.	.
CASSAQGGNTEAFF	TGTGCCAGCAGTGCGCAGGGTGGAAACACTGAAGCTTTCTTT	TRBV6-2/TRBV6-3	TRBJ1-1	.	.
CAISESLSLEETQYF	TGTGCCATCAGTGAGTCTCTCAGCCTGGAGGAGACCCAGTACTTC	TRBV10-3	TRBJ2-5	once	.
CASSDGRFSYEQYF	TGCGCCAGCAGTGACGGGAGGTTCTCCTACGAGCAGTACTTC	TRBV10-2	TRBJ2-7	.	TRBD2
CASSLRGRALSTDTQYF	TGTGCCAGCAGCTTACGAGGAAGAGCCTTAAGCACAGATACGCAGTATTTT	TRBV7-9	TRBJ2-3	.	.
CASLVPGSYEQYF	TGTGCCAGCCTCGTCCCGGGGAGCTACGAGCAGTACTTC	TRBV28	TRBJ2-7	.	.
CASSEGEEQPQHF	TGTGCCAGCAGTGAGGGAGAGGAGCAGCCCCAGCATTTT	TRBV6-1	TRBJ1-5	.	.
CASSLNKNEQFF	TGCGCCAGCAGCTTGAATAAAAATGAGCAGTTCTTC	TRBV5-1	TRBJ2-1	.	.
CASSLNTGGPAETQYF	TGTGCCAGCAGCTTAAATACGGGGGGGCCGGCGGAGACCCAGTACTTC	TRBV7-2	TRBJ2-5	.	TRBD2
CASSVDRMNTEAFF	TGTGCCAGCAGCGTGGACAGAATGAACACTGAAGCTTTCTTT	TRBV9	TRBJ1-1	.	.
CASRGTANSNQPQHF	TGTGCCAGCAGGGGGACAGCGAATAGCAATCAGCCCCAGCATTTT	TRBV2	TRBJ1-5	.	TRBD1
CASSEYGTGGNNEQFF	TGTGCCAGCAGTGAATACGGGACAGGGGGGAACAATGAGCAGTTCTTC	TRBV25-1	TRBJ2-1	.	TRBD1
CASSIWARATSQPQHF	TGTGCCAGTAGTATATGGGCCAGGGCCACCTCACAGCCCCAGCATTTT	TRBV19	TRBJ1-5	.	.
CASSEARLLSTDTQYF	TGTGCCAGCAGTGAAGCGCGCCTCCTGAGCACAGATACGCAGTATTTT	TRBV2	TRBJ2-3	.	.